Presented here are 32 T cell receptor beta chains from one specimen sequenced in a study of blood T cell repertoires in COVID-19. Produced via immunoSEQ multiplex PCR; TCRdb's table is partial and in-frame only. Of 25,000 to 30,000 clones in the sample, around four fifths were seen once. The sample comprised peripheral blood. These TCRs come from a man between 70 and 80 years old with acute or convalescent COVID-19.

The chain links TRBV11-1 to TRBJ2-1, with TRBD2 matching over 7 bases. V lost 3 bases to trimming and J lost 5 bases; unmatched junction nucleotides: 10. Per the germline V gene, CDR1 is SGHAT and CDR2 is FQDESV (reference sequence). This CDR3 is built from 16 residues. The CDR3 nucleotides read TGTGCCAGCAGCTTGACCCCCCGCGGGGGTAACAATGAGCAGTTCTTC. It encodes CASSLTPRGGNNEQFF.

Here the CDR3 reads CASSDRGLGFTF. CDR3 DNA: TGTGCCAGCAGTGACCGGGGACTTGGATTCACCTTC. The chain links TRBV12-3 or TRBV12-4 to TRBJ1-2; D might be TRBD1 (5 bases). V was clipped by 5 bases and J by 13 bases, with 17 bases between them. This CDR3 has 12 residues.

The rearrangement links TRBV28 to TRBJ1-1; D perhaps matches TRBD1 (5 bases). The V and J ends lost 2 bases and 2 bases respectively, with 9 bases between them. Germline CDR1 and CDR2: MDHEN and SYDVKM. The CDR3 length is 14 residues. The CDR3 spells CASSLGALNTEAFF. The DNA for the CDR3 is TGTGCCAGCAGTTTAGGGGCTTTAAACACTGAAGCTTTCTTT.

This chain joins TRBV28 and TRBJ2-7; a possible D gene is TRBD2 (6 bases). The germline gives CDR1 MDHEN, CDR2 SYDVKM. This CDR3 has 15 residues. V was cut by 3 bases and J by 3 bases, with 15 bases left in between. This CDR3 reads CASSLGGVGDYEQYF. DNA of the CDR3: TGTGCCAGCAGTTTGGGCGGGGTAGGGGACTACGAGCAGTACTTC. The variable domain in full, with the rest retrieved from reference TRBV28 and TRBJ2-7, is DVKVTQSSRYLVKRTGEKVFLECVQDMDHENMFWYRQDPGLGLRLIYFSYDVKMKEKGDIPEGYSVSREKKERFSLILESASTNQTSMYLCASSLGGVGDYEQYFGPGTRLTVT.

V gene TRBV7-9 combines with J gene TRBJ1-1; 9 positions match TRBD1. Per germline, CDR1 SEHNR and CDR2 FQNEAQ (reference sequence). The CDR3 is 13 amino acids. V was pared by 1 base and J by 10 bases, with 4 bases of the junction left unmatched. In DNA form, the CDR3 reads TGTGCCAGCAGCTTAGGATACAGGGGGCGAGCTTTCTTT. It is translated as CASSLGYRGRAFF.

The CDR3 DNA reads as TGTGCCAGCAGTTACGGGGGACAGGGGGCGCAAAGTAACACCGGGGAGCTGTTTTTT. Its protein is CASSYGGQGAQSNTGELFF. The genes are TRBV6-2 or TRBV6-3 and TRBJ2-2, with 12 bases aligning to TRBD1. The CDR3 extends over 19 amino acids. The ends lost 2 bases at V and 2 bases at J; junction bases unmatched: 9. Germline V gene data show CDR1 as MNHEY and CDR2 as SVGEGT.

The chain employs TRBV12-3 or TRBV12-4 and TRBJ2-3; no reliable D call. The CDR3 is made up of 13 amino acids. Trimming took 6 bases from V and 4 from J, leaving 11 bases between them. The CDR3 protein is CASSREQADTQYF. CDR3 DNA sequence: TGTGCCAGCAGCCGTGAGCAGGCAGATACGCAGTATTTT.

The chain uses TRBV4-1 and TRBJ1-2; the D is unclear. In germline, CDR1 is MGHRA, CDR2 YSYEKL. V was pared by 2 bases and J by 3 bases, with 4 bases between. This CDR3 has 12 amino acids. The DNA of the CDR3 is TGCGCCAGCAGCCAAACAGACTATGGCTACACCTTC. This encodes CASSQTDYGYTF.

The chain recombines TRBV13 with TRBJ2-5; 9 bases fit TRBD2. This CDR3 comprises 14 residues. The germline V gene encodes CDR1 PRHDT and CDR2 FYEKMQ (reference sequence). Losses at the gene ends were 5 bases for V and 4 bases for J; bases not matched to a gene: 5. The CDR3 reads CASSTGLAGETQYF. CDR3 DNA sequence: TGTGCCAGCAGCACGGGACTAGCTGGAGAGACCCAGTACTTC.

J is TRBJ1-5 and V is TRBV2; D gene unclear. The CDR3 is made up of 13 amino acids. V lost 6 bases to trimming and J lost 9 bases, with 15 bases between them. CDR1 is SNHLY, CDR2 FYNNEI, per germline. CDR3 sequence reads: CASRREEHLPQHF. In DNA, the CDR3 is TGTGCCAGCAGAAGGGAGGAGCACCTGCCCCAGCATTTT.

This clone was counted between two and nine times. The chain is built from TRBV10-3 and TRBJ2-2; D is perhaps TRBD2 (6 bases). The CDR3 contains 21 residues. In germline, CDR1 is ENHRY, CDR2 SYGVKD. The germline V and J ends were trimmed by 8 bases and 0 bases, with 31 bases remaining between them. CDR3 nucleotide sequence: TGTGCCATCGATGAGAGGATGAGGAGGGCCTCATCCAAAGCGAACACCGGGGAGCTGTTTTTT. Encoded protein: CAIDERMRRASSKANTGELFF.

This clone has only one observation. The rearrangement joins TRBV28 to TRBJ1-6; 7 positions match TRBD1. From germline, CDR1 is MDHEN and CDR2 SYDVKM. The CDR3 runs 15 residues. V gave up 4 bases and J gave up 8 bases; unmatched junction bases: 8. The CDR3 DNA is TGTGCCAGCAGTTCACAGGGGCGCAGGGATTCACCCCTCCACTTT. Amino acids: CASSSQGRRDSPLHF.

CDR3 residues: CASELRRGQGAWGNQPQHF. DNA of the CDR3: TGTGCCAGTGAATTACGCCGCGGACAGGGGGCCTGGGGCAATCAGCCCCAGCATTTT. V gene TRBV19 combines with J gene TRBJ1-5; 11 bases match TRBD1. The CDR3 has 19 residues. J lost 2 bases, V lost 8 bases, and 17 bases had no gene match. The germline V gene encodes CDR1 LNHDA and CDR2 SQIVND (reference sequence). The whole variable domain, remainder taken from reference TRBV19 and TRBJ1-5, is DGGITQSPKYLFRKEGQNVTLSCEQNLNHDAMYWYRQDPGQGLRLIYYSQIVNDFQKGDIAEGYSVSREKKESFPLTVTSAQKNPTAFYLCASELRRGQGAWGNQPQHFGDGTRLSIL.

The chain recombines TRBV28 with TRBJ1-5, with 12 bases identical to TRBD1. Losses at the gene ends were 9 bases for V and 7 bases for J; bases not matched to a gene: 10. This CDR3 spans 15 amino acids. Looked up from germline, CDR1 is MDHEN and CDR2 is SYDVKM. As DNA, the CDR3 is TGTGCCAGTACCCCGGGACAGGGGGCCAGGCAGCCCCAGCATTTT. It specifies CASTPGQGARQPQHF.

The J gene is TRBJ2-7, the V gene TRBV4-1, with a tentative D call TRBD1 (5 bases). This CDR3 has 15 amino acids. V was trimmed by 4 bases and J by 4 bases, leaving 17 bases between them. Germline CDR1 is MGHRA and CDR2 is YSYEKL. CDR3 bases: TGCGCCAGCAGCCCGCTCGGACAATTTTGGTACGAGCAGTACTTC. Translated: CASSPLGQFWYEQYF.

The CDR3 protein is CATSETWTSGNNEQFF. For the CDR3, the DNA is TGTGCCACCAGTGAAACTTGGACTAGCGGAAACAATGAGCAGTTCTTC. The genes are TRBV24-1 and TRBJ2-1; 10 positions match TRBD2. The CDR3 spans 16 residues. The germline V gene has CDR1 KGHDR and CDR2 SFDVKD. Trimming removed 4 bases from V and 5 bases from J; junction bases left unmatched: 7.

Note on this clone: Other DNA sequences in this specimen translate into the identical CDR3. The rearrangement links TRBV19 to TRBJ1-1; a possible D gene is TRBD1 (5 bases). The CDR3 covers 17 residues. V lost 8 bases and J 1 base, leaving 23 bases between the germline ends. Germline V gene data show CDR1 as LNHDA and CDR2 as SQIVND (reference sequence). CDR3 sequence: CASRIPGGGFGNTEAFF. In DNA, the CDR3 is TGTGCCAGTCGGATCCCCGGGGGGGGGTTTGGGAACACTGAAGCTTTCTTT. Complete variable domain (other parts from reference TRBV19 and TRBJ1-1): DGGITQSPKYLFRKEGQNVTLSCEQNLNHDAMYWYRQDPGQGLRLIYYSQIVNDFQKGDIAEGYSVSREKKESFPLTVTSAQKNPTAFYLCASRIPGGGFGNTEAFFGQGTRLTVV.

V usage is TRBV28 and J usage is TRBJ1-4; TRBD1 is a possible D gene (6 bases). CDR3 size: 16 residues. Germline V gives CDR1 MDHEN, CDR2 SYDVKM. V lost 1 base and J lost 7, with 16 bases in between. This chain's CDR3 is CASSLSGGLKGEKLFF. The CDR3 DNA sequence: TGTGCCAGCAGTTTATCGGGGGGGCTGAAAGGTGAAAAACTGTTTTTT.

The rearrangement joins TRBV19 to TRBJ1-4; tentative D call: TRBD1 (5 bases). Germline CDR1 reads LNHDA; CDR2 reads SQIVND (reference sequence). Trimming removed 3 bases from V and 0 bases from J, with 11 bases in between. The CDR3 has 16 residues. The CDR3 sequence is CASSMAGTATNEKLFF. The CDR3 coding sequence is TGTGCCAGTAGTATGGCGGGGACTGCAACTAATGAAAAACTGTTTTTT.

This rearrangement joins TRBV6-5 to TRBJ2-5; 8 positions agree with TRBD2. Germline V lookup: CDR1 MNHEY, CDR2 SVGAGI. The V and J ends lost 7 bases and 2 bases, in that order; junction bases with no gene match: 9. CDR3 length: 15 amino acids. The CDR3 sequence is CASTGLAGPQETQYF. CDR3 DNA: TGTGCCAGCACCGGCTTAGCGGGACCTCAAGAGACCCAGTACTTC.

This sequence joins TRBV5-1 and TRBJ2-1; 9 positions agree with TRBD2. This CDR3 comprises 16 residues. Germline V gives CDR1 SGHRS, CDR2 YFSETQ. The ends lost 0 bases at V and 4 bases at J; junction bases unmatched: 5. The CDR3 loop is CASSLVAGAGYNEQFF. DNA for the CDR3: TGCGCCAGCAGCTTGGTAGCGGGGGCCGGATACAATGAGCAGTTCTTC.

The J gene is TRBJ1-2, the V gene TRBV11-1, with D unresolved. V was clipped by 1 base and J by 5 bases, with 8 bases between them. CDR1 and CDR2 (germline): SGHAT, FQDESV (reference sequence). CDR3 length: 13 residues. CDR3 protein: CASSLERDYGYTF. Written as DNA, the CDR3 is TGTGCCAGCAGCTTAGAACGGGATTATGGCTACACCTTC.

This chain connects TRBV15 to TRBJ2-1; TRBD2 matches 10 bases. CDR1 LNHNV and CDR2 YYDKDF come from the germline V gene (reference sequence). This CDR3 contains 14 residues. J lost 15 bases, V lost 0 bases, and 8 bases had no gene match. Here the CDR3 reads CATSRDPSGSSPFF. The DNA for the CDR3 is TGTGCCACCAGCAGAGACCCTAGCGGGAGTAGTCCGTTCTTC. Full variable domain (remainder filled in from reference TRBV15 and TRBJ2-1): DAMVIQNPRYQVTQFGKPVTLSCSQTLNHNVMYWYQQKSSQAPKLLFHYYDKDFNNEADTPDNFQSRRPNTSFCFLDIRSPGLGDTAMYLCATSRDPSGSSPFFGPGTRLTVL.

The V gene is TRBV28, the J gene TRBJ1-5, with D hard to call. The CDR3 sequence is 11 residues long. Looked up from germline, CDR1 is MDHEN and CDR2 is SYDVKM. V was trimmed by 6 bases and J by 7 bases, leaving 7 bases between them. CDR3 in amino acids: CASRSGQPQHF. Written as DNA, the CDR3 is TGTGCCAGCAGGTCGGGACAGCCCCAGCATTTT.

The CDR3 reads CASSLDRGLTDTQYF. The CDR3 nucleotides read TGTGCCAGCTCACTTGACAGGGGGCTAACAGATACGCAGTATTTT. The chain uses TRBV18 and TRBJ2-3; 10 positions agree with TRBD1. J lost 3 bases, V lost 4 bases, and 4 bases had no gene match. CDR3 size: 15 residues. CDR1 KGHSH and CDR2 LQKENI come from the germline V gene.

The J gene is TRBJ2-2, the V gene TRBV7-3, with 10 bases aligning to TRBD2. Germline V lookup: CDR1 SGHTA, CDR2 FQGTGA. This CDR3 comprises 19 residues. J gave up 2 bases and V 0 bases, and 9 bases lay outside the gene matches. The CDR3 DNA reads TGTGCCAGCAGCTTAACGTTGGTGCTAGCGGGGGCCAACACCGGGGAGCTGTTTTTT. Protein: CASSLTLVLAGANTGELFF.

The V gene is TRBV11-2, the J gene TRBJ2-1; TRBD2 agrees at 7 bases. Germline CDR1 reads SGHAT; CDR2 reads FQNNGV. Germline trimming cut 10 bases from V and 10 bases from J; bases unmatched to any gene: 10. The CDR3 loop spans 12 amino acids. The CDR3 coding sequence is TGTGCCACCGGACTAGTCAGGACCGAGCAGTTCTTC. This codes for CATGLVRTEQFF.

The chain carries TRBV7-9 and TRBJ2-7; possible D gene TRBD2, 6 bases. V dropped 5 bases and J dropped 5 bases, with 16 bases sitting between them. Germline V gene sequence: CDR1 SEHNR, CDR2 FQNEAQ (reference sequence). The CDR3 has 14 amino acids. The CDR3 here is CASSPNWGVDEQYF. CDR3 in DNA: TGTGCCAGCAGCCCCAATTGGGGGGTCGACGAGCAGTACTTC.

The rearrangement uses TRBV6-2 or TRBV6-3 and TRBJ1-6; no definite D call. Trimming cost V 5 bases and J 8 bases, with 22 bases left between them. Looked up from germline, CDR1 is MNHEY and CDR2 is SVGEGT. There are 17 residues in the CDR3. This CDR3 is CASSDFWARPIDSPLHF. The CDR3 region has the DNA TGTGCCAGCAGTGACTTCTGGGCTCGGCCGATCGATTCACCCCTCCACTTT.

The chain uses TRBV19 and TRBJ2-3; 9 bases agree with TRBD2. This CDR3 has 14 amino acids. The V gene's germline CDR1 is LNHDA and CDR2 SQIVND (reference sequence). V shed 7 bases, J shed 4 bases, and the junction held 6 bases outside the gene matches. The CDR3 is CASNVAGVSDTQYF. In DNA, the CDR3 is TGTGCCAGTAATGTAGCGGGAGTCTCAGATACGCAGTATTTT.

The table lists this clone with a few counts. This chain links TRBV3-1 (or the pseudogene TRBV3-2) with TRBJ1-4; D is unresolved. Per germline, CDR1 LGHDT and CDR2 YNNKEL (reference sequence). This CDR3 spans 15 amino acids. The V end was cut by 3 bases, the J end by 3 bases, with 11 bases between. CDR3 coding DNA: TGTGCCAGCAGCCACCAACAGCTCGCTAATGAAAAACTGTTTTTT. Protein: CASSHQQLANEKLFF.

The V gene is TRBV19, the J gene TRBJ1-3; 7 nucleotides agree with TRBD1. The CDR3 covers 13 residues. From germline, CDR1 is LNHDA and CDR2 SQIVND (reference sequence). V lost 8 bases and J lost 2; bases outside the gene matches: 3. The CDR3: CASGGQTGNTIYF. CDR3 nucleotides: TGTGCCAGTGGGGGACAGACTGGAAACACCATATATTTT.